The 26 T cell receptor beta chains below all came from one sample that was sequenced in a study of CD8 T cells in Susac syndrome. Reverse transcription used roughly 0.45 to 1 ug RNA and random hexamers. MiXCR, run by TCRdb on the immunoSEQ multiplex PCR reads, gives a single entry per CDR3 protein. The sample has more than 150,000 distinct CDR3 sequences; 92% are singletons. The specimen sequenced was CD4+ T cells from PBMCs. These receptor sequences come from a human donor in good health.

This clonotype was counted a single time. V is TRBV20-1 and J is TRBJ1-5; the D is unclear. This CDR3 has 14 residues. The germline CDR1 and CDR2 sequences are DFQATT and SNEGSKA (reference sequence). Between the trimmed V and J ends, which lost 3 bases and 0 bases, there was a span of 9 bases. The DNA of the CDR3 is TGCAGTGCTAGTTTAGGGAATAGCAATCAGCCCCAGCATTTT. It yields the protein CSASLGNSNQPQHF.

The CDR3 loop reads CASSKGGKNTEAFF. CDR3 nucleotide sequence: TGTGCCAGCAGCAAAGGGGGCAAGAACACTGAAGCTTTCTTT. This chain joins TRBV21-1 and TRBJ1-1. TRBV21-1 is flagged as a pseudogene. This CDR3 region has 14 residues.

The V call is TRBV7-2, the J call TRBJ1-2; no clear D gene. Trimming took off 3 bases at V and 6 bases at J, with 17 bases between the two ends. In germline, CDR1 is SGHTA, CDR2 FQGNSA. The CDR3 has 15 residues. This CDR3 is CASSFWQTVSNGYTF. The CDR3 DNA is TGTGCCAGCAGCTTTTGGCAGACGGTGTCCAATGGCTACACCTTC.

The genes are TRBV29-1 and TRBJ1-4; TRBD1 agrees at 9 bases. The CDR3 covers 13 residues. Trimming cost V 3 bases and J 8 bases; bases outside gene matches: 4. In germline, CDR1 is SQVTM, CDR2 ANQGSEA. CDR3 nucleotide sequence: TGCAGCGTTGAGGGACAGGGTAGAGAAAAACTGTTTTTT. Translation gives CSVEGQGREKLFF.

The chain links TRBV6-4 to TRBJ2-1; D gene uncertain. CDR1 MRHNA and CDR2 SNTAGT come from the germline V gene. The CDR3 sequence is 16 residues long. The V gene lost 4 bases and the J gene lost 0 bases, with 13 bases spanning the gap. This chain's CDR3 is CASSVGIPSSYNEQFF. The DNA for the CDR3 is TGTGCCAGCAGTGTTGGGATCCCGAGCTCCTACAATGAGCAGTTCTTC.

The rearrangement uses TRBV24-1 and TRBJ2-2; 11 bases line up with TRBD1. Germline V gene data show CDR1 as KGHDR and CDR2 as SFDVKD. Unmatched junction bases numbered 8, after V lost 4 bases and J lost 5 bases. The CDR3 has 17 residues. CDR3: CATSEGTGGSWTGELFF. In DNA form, the CDR3 reads TGTGCCACCAGTGAGGGGACAGGGGGAAGTTGGACCGGGGAGCTGTTTTTT.

This clonotype showed up just once. This chain joins TRBV4-3 and TRBJ2-3; 9 bases map to TRBD1. Germline CDR1 is LGHNA and CDR2 is YSLEER. The length of the CDR3 is 17 residues. With V trimmed by 6 bases and J by 7 bases, 17 bases remained unmatched. CDR3 coding DNA: TGCGCCAGCAGTCACATAACAGGGGGCCGCGCGTATTATACGCAGTATTTT. Its translation: CASSHITGGRAYYTQYF.

The table lists this clonotype with a count of one. The chain uses TRBV5-6 and TRBJ2-7; D is unresolved. The CDR3 length is 12 residues. CDR1 and CDR2 from the germline V gene are SGHDT and YYEEEE. V was pared by 1 base and J by 3 bases, with 5 bases between. The CDR3 sequence: CASSLLDYEQYF. CDR3 DNA sequence: TGTGCCAGCAGCTTGTTAGACTACGAGCAGTACTTC.

The chain joins TRBV7-9 to TRBJ2-1; 7 bases line up with TRBD2. The CDR3 consists of 14 residues. Germline-derived CDR1 and CDR2 are SEHNR and FQNEAQ (reference sequence). The V and J ends lost 7 bases and 12 bases, in that order; junction bases with no gene match: 15. CDR3: CASTWASGEGMQFF. In nucleotides, the CDR3 is TGTGCCAGCACCTGGGCCAGCGGGGAGGGGATGCAGTTCTTC.

The genes are TRBV5-1 and TRBJ1-3; 7 nucleotides line up with TRBD1. With V trimmed by 5 bases and J by 6 bases, 8 bases remained unmatched. Germline V gene lookup returns CDR1 SGHRS and CDR2 YFSETQ. The CDR3 loop spans 14 amino acids. The CDR3 sequence is CASSTRGAENTIYF. CDR3 nucleotides: TGCGCCAGCAGTACCAGGGGGGCTGAAAACACCATATATTTT.

V gene TRBV5-4 combines with J gene TRBJ2-1; perhaps D is TRBD1 or TRBD2 (5 bases each). There are 13 residues in the CDR3. Trimming took off 3 bases at V and 8 bases at J, with 12 bases between the two ends. CDR1 is SGHNT and CDR2 is YYREEE in the germline V gene (reference sequence). The CDR3 here is CASSSGPRDEQFF. Written as DNA, the CDR3 is TGTGCCAGCAGCTCGGGACCAAGAGATGAGCAGTTCTTC.

A single count supports this clonotype. V is TRBV3-1 and J is TRBJ1-5; D gene uncertain. The V gene's germline CDR1 is LGHDT and CDR2 YNNKEL (reference sequence). This CDR3 comprises 15 residues. V lost 0 bases and J 4 bases, leaving 10 bases between the germline ends. The CDR3, as DNA: TGTGCCAGCAGCCAAGATCAAGGGAGAAATCAGCCCCAGCATTTT. Amino acids: CASSQDQGRNQPQHF.

The rearrangement links TRBV28 to TRBJ1-5; 10 bases are shared with TRBD1. Germline-derived CDR1 and CDR2 are MDHEN and SYDVKM. The CDR3 consists of 15 residues. V was pared by 7 bases and J by 5 bases, with 8 bases of the junction left unmatched. The CDR3: CASKAATGGHQPQHF. The CDR3, as DNA: TGTGCCAGCAAGGCTGCGACAGGGGGCCATCAGCCCCAGCATTTT.

This chain joins TRBV20-1 and TRBJ2-3; D may be TRBD1 or TRBD2 (5 bases each). Germline assignment: CDR1 DFQATT and CDR2 SNEGSKA (reference sequence). This CDR3 region has 14 residues. V was clipped by 5 bases and J by 2 bases, with 14 bases between them. CDR3 nucleotide sequence: TGCAGTGCTGGGAGAGTCGGGGCCACAGATACGCAGTATTTT. Encoded protein: CSAGRVGATDTQYF.

Here the CDR3 DNA reads TGTGCCGCCGAGGGGGATAACACCGGGGAGCTGTTTTTT. Its translation: CAAEGDNTGELFF. The chain recombines TRBV6-1 with TRBJ2-2, with D maybe TRBD1 (6 bases). Per the germline V gene, CDR1 is MNHNS and CDR2 is SASEGT. Trimming cost V 11 bases and J 2 bases, with 12 bases left between them. This CDR3 spans 13 amino acids.

The chain carries TRBV20-1 and TRBJ2-5, with 7 bases fitting TRBD1. This CDR3 has 14 residues. Germline CDR1 and CDR2: DFQATT and SNEGSKA (reference sequence). V lost 3 bases, J lost 1 base, and 5 bases stayed unmatched. The CDR3 loop reads CSASGQGVQETQYF. DNA for the CDR3: TGCAGTGCTAGTGGGCAGGGGGTCCAAGAGACCCAGTACTTC.

The genes are TRBV20-1 and TRBJ1-1; TRBD1 agrees at 10 bases. The trim removed 4 bases at V and 0 bases at J, leaving 8 bases unmatched. The V gene's germline CDR1 is DFQATT and CDR2 SNEGSKA (reference sequence). The CDR3 covers 16 residues. Here the CDR3 DNA reads TGCAGTGCTACCCGGGACAGGGGTCGGATGAACACTGAAGCTTTCTTT. Encoded protein: CSATRDRGRMNTEAFF.

This CDR3 reads CASSLFGDTQYF. The CDR3 nucleotides are TGTGCCAGCAGCTTATTCGGAGATACGCAGTATTTT. V is TRBV13 and J is TRBJ2-3, with D uncertain. The ends were cut back, 2 bases at V and 5 bases at J, with 5 bases in the middle. The germline V gene encodes CDR1 PRHDT and CDR2 FYEKMQ (reference sequence). This CDR3 comprises 12 residues.

The chain combines TRBV5-1 with TRBJ1-2, with D possibly TRBD1 on 5 matching bases. The V end lost 2 bases, the J end lost 7 bases, and 12 bases lay between the germline ends. CDR1 and CDR2 (germline): SGHRS, YFSETQ. The CDR3 has 13 amino acids. CDR3 residues: CASSFSAGGGYTF. The CDR3 DNA is TGCGCCAGCAGCTTTTCGGCCGGGGGTGGCTACACCTTC.

The chain employs TRBV3-1 and TRBJ2-6, with TRBD1 identical over 9 bases. The CDR3 is 18 residues long. Trimming removed 1 base from V and 4 bases from J; junction bases left unmatched: 8. The germline CDR1 and CDR2 sequences are LGHDT and YNNKEL (reference sequence). CDR3 sequence reads: CASSQVPGQGAGANVLTF. The CDR3, as DNA: TGTGCCAGCAGCCAAGTCCCGGGACAGGGTGCCGGGGCCAACGTCCTGACTTTC. Together with reference TRBV3-1 and TRBJ2-6, the CDR3 gives the full variable domain: DTAVSQTPKYLVTQMGNDKSIKCEQNLGHDTMYWYKQDSKKFLKIMFSYNNKELIINETVPNRFSPKSPDKAHLNLHINSLELGDSAVYFCASSQVPGQGAGANVLTFGAGSRLTVL.

This rearrangement joins TRBV19 to TRBJ2-7; D is perhaps TRBD1 or TRBD2 (6 bases each). CDR1 and CDR2 from the germline V gene are LNHDA and SQIVND (reference sequence). V was trimmed by 5 bases and J by 3 bases, leaving 14 bases between them. There are 14 residues in the CDR3. CDR3: CASSPRGTNYEQYF. DNA of the CDR3: TGTGCCAGTAGTCCGCGCGGGACAAACTACGAGCAGTACTTC.

The CDR3 protein is CSSGGVRGTDTQYF. The CDR3 region has the DNA TGCAGCTCTGGGGGAGTCCGGGGCACAGATACGCAGTATTTT. The chain is built from TRBV29-1 and TRBJ2-3; D possibly matches TRBD1 or TRBD2 (5 bases each). Germline-derived CDR1 and CDR2 are SQVTM and ANQGSEA. CDR3 length equals 14 residues. Trimming shortened V by 8 bases and J by 1 base, and 16 bases separated the two germline ends.

This chain joins TRBV5-1 and TRBJ2-1; 7 bases are a match to TRBD1. Germline CDR1 and CDR2: SGHRS and YFSETQ. V was pared by 4 bases and J by 2 bases, with 9 bases of the junction left unmatched. The CDR3 runs to 16 residues. The CDR3 DNA sequence: TGCGCCAGCAGCACCGACGGACAGGTAGCCTACAATGAGCAGTTCTTC. This encodes CASSTDGQVAYNEQFF.

This chain connects TRBV5-1 to TRBJ2-7; 11 bases are a match to TRBD1. Germline CDR1 SGHRS, CDR2 YFSETQ. Unmatched junction bases numbered 10, after V lost 4 bases and J lost 7 bases. This CDR3 is built from 15 residues. This CDR3 reads CASSRPGQGVGEQYF. CDR3 DNA sequence: TGCGCCAGCAGCCGGCCGGGACAGGGGGTAGGGGAGCAGTACTTC.

The rearrangement links TRBV5-1 to TRBJ2-7, with a weak D call TRBD2 (6 bases). V gave up 0 bases and J gave up 5 bases, with 15 bases separating them. The CDR3 length is 15 residues. Germline values: CDR1 SGHRS, CDR2 YFSETQ. The CDR3 nucleotides are TGCGCCAGCAGCTTGGGGGAACGGGGGATAGACGAGCAGTACTTC. Its translation is CASSLGERGIDEQYF.

The chain couples TRBV4-3 to TRBJ2-7, with unresolved D. Trimming shortened V by 0 bases and J by 7 bases, and 19 bases separated the two germline ends. Germline CDR1 is LGHNA and CDR2 is YSLEER. The CDR3 is 16 residues long. Here the CDR3 reads CASSQDLNGALGEQYF. CDR3 DNA sequence: TGCGCCAGCAGCCAAGATCTTAACGGCGCCCTTGGAGAGCAGTACTTC.